This T cell receptor (beta chain) was obtained from a study of cytomegalovirus exposure and HLA in healthy donors. At the level of the study: There were 350 to 400 genotyped donors. Of these, roughly 80% fell in the genetic ancestry cluster associated with self-reported Caucasian donors.

Whole-study results and caveats: One variant, a missense change in DCLRE1C, was linked in a later analysis to TCR beta V- and J-gene trimming. Sequencing depth across donors, presence/absence analyses assumed, was roughly uniform. A later analysis found common viral pathogens apparently linked to several of the most significant clusters.

A remark on this clone: Its specificity is unknown. One end of the junction varies from germline; a read error may be responsible.

PCR involved 60 Vbeta and 13 Jbeta primers. Sequenced by immunoSEQ multiplex PCR; TCRdb stores in-frame clones only, minus some. The sample consists of about 110,000 clones, 81% of them appearing once. The specimen was PBMCs. The receptor comes from a woman aged 25 to 39 in good health and CMV-seronegative.

CDR3 sequence (DNA): TGTGCCAACAGCTTAGGACGAAGCGGGACCTACAATGAGCAGTTCTTC. This translates into CANSLGRSGTYNEQFF. This rearrangement joins TRBV11-2 to TRBJ2-1; TRBD2 matches at 7 bases. The CDR3 sequence is 16 residues long. CDR1 and CDR2 (germline): SGHAT, FQNNGV.